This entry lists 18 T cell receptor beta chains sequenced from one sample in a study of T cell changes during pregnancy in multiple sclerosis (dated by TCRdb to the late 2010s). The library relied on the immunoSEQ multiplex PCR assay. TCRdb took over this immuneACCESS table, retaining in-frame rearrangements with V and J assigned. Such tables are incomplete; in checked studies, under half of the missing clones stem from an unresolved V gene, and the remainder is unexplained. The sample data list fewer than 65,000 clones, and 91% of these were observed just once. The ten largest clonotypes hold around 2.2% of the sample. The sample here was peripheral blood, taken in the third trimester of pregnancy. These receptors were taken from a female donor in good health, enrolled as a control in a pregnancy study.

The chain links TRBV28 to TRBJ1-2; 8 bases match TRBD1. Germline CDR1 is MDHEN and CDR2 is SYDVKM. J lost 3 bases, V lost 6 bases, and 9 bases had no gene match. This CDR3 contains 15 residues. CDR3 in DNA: TGTGCCAGCAGCCGAGGGACAGGCCTATACTATGGCTACACCTTC. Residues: CASSRGTGLYYGYTF.

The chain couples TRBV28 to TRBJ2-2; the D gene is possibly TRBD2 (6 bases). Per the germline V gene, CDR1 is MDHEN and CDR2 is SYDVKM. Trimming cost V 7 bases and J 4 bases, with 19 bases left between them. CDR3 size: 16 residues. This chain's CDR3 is CASTQPGQGGTGELFF. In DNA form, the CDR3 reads TGTGCCAGCACCCAACCGGGGCAGGGAGGCACCGGGGAGCTGTTTTTT.

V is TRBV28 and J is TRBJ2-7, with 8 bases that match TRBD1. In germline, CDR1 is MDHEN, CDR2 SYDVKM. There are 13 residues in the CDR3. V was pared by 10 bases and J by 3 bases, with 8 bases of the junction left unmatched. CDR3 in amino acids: CATQDRVLYEQYF. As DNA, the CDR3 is TGTGCCACCCAGGACAGGGTCCTCTACGAGCAGTACTTC.

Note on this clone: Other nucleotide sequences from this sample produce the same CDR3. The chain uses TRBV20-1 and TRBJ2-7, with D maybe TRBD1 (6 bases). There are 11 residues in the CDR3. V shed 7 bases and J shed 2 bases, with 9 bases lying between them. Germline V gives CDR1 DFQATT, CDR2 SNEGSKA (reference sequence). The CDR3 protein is CSVAGAYEQYF. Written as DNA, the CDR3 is TGCAGTGTCGCAGGGGCCTACGAGCAGTACTTC.

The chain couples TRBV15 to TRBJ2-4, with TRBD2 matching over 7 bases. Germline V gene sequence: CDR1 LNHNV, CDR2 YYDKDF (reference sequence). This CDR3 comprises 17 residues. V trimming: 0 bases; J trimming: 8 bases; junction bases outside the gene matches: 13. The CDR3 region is CATSRENAGGGDDIQYF. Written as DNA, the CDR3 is TGTGCCACCAGCAGAGAAAATGCCGGCGGGGGTGACGACATTCAGTACTTC.

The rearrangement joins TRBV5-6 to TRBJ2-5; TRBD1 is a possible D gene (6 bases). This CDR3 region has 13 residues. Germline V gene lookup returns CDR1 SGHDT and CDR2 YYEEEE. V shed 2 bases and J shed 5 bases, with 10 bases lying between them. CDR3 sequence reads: CASSFIQGETQYF. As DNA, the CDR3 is TGTGCCAGCAGCTTCATCCAGGGGGAGACCCAGTACTTC.

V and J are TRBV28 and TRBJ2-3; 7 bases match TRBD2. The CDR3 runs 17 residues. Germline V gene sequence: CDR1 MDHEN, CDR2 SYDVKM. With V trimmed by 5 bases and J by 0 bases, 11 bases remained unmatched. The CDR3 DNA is TGTGCCAGCAGTCCCCCGCCTAGCGGCAGTAGCACAGATACGCAGTATTTT. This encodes CASSPPPSGSSTDTQYF. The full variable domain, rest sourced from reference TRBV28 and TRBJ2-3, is DVKVTQSSRYLVKRTGEKVFLECVQDMDHENMFWYRQDPGLGLRLIYFSYDVKMKEKGDIPEGYSVSREKKERFSLILESASTNQTSMYLCASSPPPSGSSTDTQYFGPGTRLTVL.

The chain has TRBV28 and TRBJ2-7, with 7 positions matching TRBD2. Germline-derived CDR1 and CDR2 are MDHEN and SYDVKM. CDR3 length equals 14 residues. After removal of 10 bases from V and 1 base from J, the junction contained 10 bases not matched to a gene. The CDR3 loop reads CATVLAGRSYEQYF. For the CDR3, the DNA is TGTGCCACCGTCTTAGCGGGCCGATCCTACGAGCAGTACTTC.

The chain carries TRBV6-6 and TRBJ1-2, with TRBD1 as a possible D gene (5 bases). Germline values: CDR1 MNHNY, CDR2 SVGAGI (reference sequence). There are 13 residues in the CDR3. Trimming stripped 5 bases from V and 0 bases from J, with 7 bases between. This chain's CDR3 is CASSETANYGYTF. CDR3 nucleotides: TGTGCCAGCAGTGAGACAGCTAACTATGGCTACACCTTC.

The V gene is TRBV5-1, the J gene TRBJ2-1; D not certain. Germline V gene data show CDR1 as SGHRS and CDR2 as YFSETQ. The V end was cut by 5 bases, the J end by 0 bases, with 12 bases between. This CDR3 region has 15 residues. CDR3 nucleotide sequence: TGCGCCAGCAGATCAGAACCAAACTCCTACAATGAGCAGTTCTTC. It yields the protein CASRSEPNSYNEQFF.

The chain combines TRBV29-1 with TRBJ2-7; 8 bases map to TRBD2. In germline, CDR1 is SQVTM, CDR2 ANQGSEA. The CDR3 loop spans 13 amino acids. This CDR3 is CSARGLGAHEQYF. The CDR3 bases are TGCAGTGCTCGGGGACTAGGGGCCCACGAGCAGTACTTC.

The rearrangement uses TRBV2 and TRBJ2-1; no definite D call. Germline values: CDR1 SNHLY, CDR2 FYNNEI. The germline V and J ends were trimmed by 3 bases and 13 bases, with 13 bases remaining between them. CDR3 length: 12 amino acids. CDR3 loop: CASSDRQTFQFF. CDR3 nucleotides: TGTGCCAGCAGTGATCGGCAGACTTTTCAGTTCTTC. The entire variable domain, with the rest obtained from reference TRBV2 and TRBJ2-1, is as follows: EPEVTQTPSHQVTQMGQEVILRCVPISNHLYFYWYRQILGQKVEFLVSFYNNEISEKSEIFDDQFSVERPDGSNFTLKIRSTKLEDSAMYFCASSDRQTFQFFGPGTRLTVL.

In nucleotides, the CDR3 is TGTGCCAGCTCACCACCCACACAGGGAAGCTCCTACGAGCAGTACTTC. It is translated as CASSPPTQGSSYEQYF. The V gene is TRBV18, the J gene TRBJ2-7; D is perhaps TRBD1 (6 bases). This CDR3 comprises 16 residues. The V and J ends lost 0 bases and 0 bases respectively, with 12 bases between them. Germline CDR1 and CDR2: KGHSH and LQKENI. The variable domain in full, completed from reference TRBV18 and TRBJ2-7, reads NAGVMQNPRHLVRRRGQEARLRCSPMKGHSHVYWYRQLPEEGLKFMVYLQKENIIDESGMPKERFSAEFPKEGPSILRIQQVVRGDSAAYFCASSPPTQGSSYEQYFGPGTRLTVT.

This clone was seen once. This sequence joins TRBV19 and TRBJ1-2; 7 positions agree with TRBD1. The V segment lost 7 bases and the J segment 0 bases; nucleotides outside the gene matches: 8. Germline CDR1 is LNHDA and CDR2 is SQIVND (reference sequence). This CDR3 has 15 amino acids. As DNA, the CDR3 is TGTGCCAGTACTCCGGGACAGTTCGCTAACTATGGCTACACCTTC. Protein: CASTPGQFANYGYTF.

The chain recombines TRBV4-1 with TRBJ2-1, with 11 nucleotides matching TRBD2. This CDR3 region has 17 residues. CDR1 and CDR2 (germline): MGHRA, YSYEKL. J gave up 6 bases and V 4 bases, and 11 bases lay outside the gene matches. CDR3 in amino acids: CASSRGGLAELGNEQFF. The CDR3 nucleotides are TGCGCCAGCAGCCGCGGGGGACTAGCGGAGCTGGGCAATGAGCAGTTCTTC.

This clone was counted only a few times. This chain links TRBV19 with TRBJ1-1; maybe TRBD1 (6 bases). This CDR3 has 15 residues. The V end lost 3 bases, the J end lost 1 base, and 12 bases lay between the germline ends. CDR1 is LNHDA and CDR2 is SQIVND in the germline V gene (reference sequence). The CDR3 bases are TGTGCCAGTAGTATCAGACAGGCTGGGAACACTGAAGCTTTCTTT. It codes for CASSIRQAGNTEAFF.

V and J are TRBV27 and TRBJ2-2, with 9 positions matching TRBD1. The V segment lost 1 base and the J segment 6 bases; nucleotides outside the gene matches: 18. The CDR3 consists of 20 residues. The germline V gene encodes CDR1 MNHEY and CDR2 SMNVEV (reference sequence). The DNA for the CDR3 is TGTGCCAGCAGTTTATTAACAGGGGGCCATCGGCTCGGGCCGGCCGGGGAGCTGTTTTTT. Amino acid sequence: CASSLLTGGHRLGPAGELFF.

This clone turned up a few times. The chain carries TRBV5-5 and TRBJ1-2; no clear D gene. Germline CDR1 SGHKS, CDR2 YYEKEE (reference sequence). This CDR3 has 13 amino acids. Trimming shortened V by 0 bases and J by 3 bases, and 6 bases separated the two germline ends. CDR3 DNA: TGTGCCAGCAGCTTGGAACAGCACTATGGCTACACCTTC. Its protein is CASSLEQHYGYTF.